This T cell receptor beta chain was recovered during a study of blood T cells in healthy people across ages. Overall study findings and caveats: Fewer expanded clones and more diversity marked long-lived versus aged donors.

For this clonotype: What it binds is not known.

There were healthy Caucasian individuals from Russia, aged roughly 6 to 90, serving as donors. Per-sample yields of isolated PBMCs were at least 7 million. The authors ran a second PCR of about 7 to 12 cycles using a sample-barcoded 5' primer and a J-beta primer mix. Each cDNA molecule, via a template-switch adaptor with 12 random nucleotides, was tagged. TCRdb itself ran the 5' RACE reads through MiXCR, one entry per CDR3 protein. Of 1.5 million to 2 million distinct CDR3 sequences in the sample, 39% were seen once. J gave up 5 bases and V 6 bases, and 6 bases lay outside the gene matches. The V gene's germline CDR1 is DFQATT and CDR2 SNEGSKA (reference sequence). The CDR3 runs to 13 residues.

The TCR originated in a human donor in good health. The sequencing sample was made of blood. J is TRBJ2-5 and V is TRBV20-1; 10 bases line up with TRBD2. CDR3: CSASGGALETQYF. CDR3 sequence (DNA): TGCAGTGCGAGCGGGGGGGCCCTCGAGACCCAGTACTTC.